This T cell receptor beta chain comes out of a study of human T cells and chemical hapten exposure. A single record per CDR3 protein comes from TCRdb applying MiXCR to the RACE reads. The sample consists of some 98,000 distinct CDR3 sequences, 10% to 14% of them appearing once. Unmatched junction bases numbered 8, after V lost 3 bases and J lost 8 bases. The length of the CDR3 is 16 residues. Germline V gene sequence: CDR1 LNHDA, CDR2 SQIVND (reference sequence). The time point: pre-sensitization, week 0. Treatment denoted: therapeutic diphenylcyclopropenone sensitization with weekly scalp DPC. Drawing of blood took place ahead of applying each patch test.

The sample was whole blood, taken in connection with sensitization to the hapten diphenylcyclopropenone (DPC). This clonotype originated in a woman aged 60-70 years with alopecia areata. Some clones in this sample may be carry-over from other donors' samples. The chain recombines TRBV19 with TRBJ2-1; TRBD2 matches at 12 bases. CDR3 nucleotide sequence: TGTGCCAGTAGTATCCGTCTAGCGGGGGGGCTGGATGAGCAGTTCTTC. Translated: CASSIRLAGGLDEQFF.